The next 17 T cell receptor beta chains were all read from a single sample in a study of shared clonotypes between healthy human individuals. Clones were read by immunoSEQ multiplex PCR, and TCRdb kept only the in-frame ones, dropping some. This sample yields 950,000 to 1,100,000 clones, of which approximately 70% are seen a single time; over 1.3% belongs to the top ten. The sequencing sample was made of memory CD4+ T cells sorted from blood. Subset meaning: CD45RA-negative fraction. The receptor set was obtained from a young man in good health.

The chain carries TRBV7-9 and TRBJ1-4; TRBD1 matches 9 bases. This CDR3 is built from 15 residues. V was clipped by 1 base and J by 5 bases; unmatched bases: 2. CDR1 is SEHNR, CDR2 FQNEAQ, per germline (reference sequence). CDR3 bases: TGTGCCAGCAGCTTAGGACAGGGGGGGAATGAAAAACTGTTTTTT. Its protein product is CASSLGQGGNEKLFF.

CDR3 loop: CASSLGGIDTQYF. The DNA for the CDR3 is TGTGCCAGCAGCTTAGGGGGGATAGATACGCAGTATTTT. The genes are TRBV7-6 and TRBJ2-3, with D perhaps TRBD1 or TRBD2 (5 bases each). The CDR3 extends over 13 amino acids. Germline V gene sequence: CDR1 SGHVS, CDR2 FNYEAQ. Trimming took 1 base from V and 5 from J, leaving 7 bases between them.

The rearrangement joins TRBV27 to TRBJ2-7; D unclear. V dropped 2 bases and J dropped 1 base, with 6 bases sitting between them. The CDR3 is 13 amino acids. Per the germline V gene, CDR1 is MNHEY and CDR2 is SMNVEV (reference sequence). CDR3 DNA sequence: TGTGCCAGCAGTTTACGGGCGTCCTACGAGCAGTACTTC. It yields the protein CASSLRASYEQYF.

In DNA form, the CDR3 reads TGTGCCAGCAGCCCCGGACAGGGGGTAAACGAGCAGTACTTC. Protein sequence: CASSPGQGVNEQYF. This sequence joins TRBV7-9 and TRBJ2-7; 10 bases agree with TRBD1. The V segment lost 5 bases and the J segment 5 bases; nucleotides outside the gene matches: 6. Per the germline V gene, CDR1 is SEHNR and CDR2 is FQNEAQ (reference sequence). The CDR3 totals 14 residues.

The chain couples TRBV4-1 to TRBJ1-6; D possibly corresponds to TRBD1 (5 bases). This CDR3 spans 16 amino acids. Trimming removed 2 bases from V and 4 bases from J, with 12 bases in between. Germline loops: CDR1 MGHRA, CDR2 YSYEKL. The CDR3 loop is CASSQPGTVYNSPLHF. The CDR3 nucleotides are TGCGCCAGCAGCCAACCCGGGACGGTTTATAATTCACCCCTCCACTTT.

The chain couples TRBV28 to TRBJ2-3; 11 bases map to TRBD2. Germline CDR1 reads MDHEN; CDR2 reads SYDVKM. The CDR3 covers 15 residues. V was clipped by 2 bases and J by 7 bases; unmatched bases: 5. CDR3 sequence: CASSLASGGRHTQYF. CDR3 DNA: TGTGCCAGCAGTTTAGCTAGCGGGGGGAGGCATACGCAGTATTTT.

The chain employs TRBV6-5 and TRBJ1-3; possible D gene TRBD1, 5 bases. The CDR3 contains 15 residues. V lost 0 bases to trimming and J lost 2 bases, with 8 bases between them. Looked up from germline, CDR1 is MNHEY and CDR2 is SVGAGI. CDR3 amino acids: CASSYSGGAGNTIYF. The CDR3 DNA follows: TGTGCCAGCAGTTACTCCGGGGGAGCTGGAAACACCATATATTTT.

In this sample, this clone turned up a few times. This sequence joins TRBV15 and TRBJ2-4; 9 bases agree with TRBD2. The CDR3 is 15 amino acids. The V gene's germline CDR1 is LNHNV and CDR2 YYDKDF (reference sequence). The trim removed 7 bases at V and 5 bases at J, leaving 9 bases unmatched. The CDR3 DNA reads as TGTGCCACCACGGGTGCGGGAGGGCCCCAAAACATTCAGTACTTC. Translating gives CATTGAGGPQNIQYF.

The chain carries TRBV7-2 and TRBJ1-2, with D possibly TRBD1 on 6 matching bases. Germline CDR1 and CDR2: SGHTA and FQGNSA. The CDR3 extends over 13 amino acids. Trimming removed 5 bases at V and 8 bases at J, with 15 bases between. The chain's CDR3 is CASSPRQDSGYTF. The CDR3 bases are TGTGCCAGCAGCCCCCGACAGGACAGCGGCTACACCTTC.

The V and J genes are TRBV21-1 and TRBJ2-6; whether TRBD1, the table's D call, matches the DNA was not checked. TRBV21-1 is listed as a pseudogene. The CDR3 runs 21 residues. DNA for the CDR3: TGTGCCAGCAGCAAAGGGGGGCGGGACAGGGAAACCCACTCTGGGGCCAACGTCCTGACTTTC. This translates into CASSKGGRDRETHSGANVLTF.

The genes are TRBV10-3 and TRBJ2-7, with 9 nucleotides matching TRBD1. Germline CDR1 reads ENHRY; CDR2 reads SYGVKD. The junction had 9 bases not matched to a gene; V was cut back by 2 bases and J by 1 base. This CDR3 has 17 residues. Here the CDR3 DNA reads TGTGCCATCAGTGAGACCCTGACAGGGGGGTTTTCCTACGAGCAGTACTTC. This gives the protein CAISETLTGGFSYEQYF.

CDR3 nucleotides: TGCAGCGTTGGTCCCTATGACGAGCAGTACTTC. This encodes CSVGPYDEQYF. The chain carries TRBV29-1 and TRBJ2-7; no clear D gene. Deletions cut 4 bases from V and 5 bases from J, with 9 bases between. Looked up from germline, CDR1 is SQVTM and CDR2 is ANQGSEA. The CDR3 loop spans 11 amino acids.

This clone was detected once. The gene calls are TRBV7-2 and TRBJ1-5; 8 bases agree with TRBD1. The V gene end was trimmed by 8 bases and the J gene end by 6 bases; junction bases not matched to a gene: 12. Germline assignment: CDR1 SGHTA and CDR2 FQGNSA. The CDR3 contains 15 residues. The CDR3 protein is CASGSPGGAIQPQHF. CDR3 DNA: TGTGCCAGCGGAAGCCCAGGGGGCGCGATTCAGCCCCAGCATTTT.

The chain couples TRBV6-5 to TRBJ1-2; tentatively, D is TRBD1 (5 bases). There are 14 residues in the CDR3. With 8 bases removed from V and 6 bases from J, the gap between germline ends came to 19 bases. From germline, CDR1 is MNHEY and CDR2 SVGAGI. The chain's CDR3 is CASGTGTSTNGYTF. The CDR3 coding sequence is TGTGCCAGCGGGACCGGGACTTCTACTAATGGCTACACCTTC.

The chain links TRBV6-4 to TRBJ2-1, with D possibly matching TRBD2 (5 bases). From germline, CDR1 is MRHNA and CDR2 SNTAGT. The CDR3 runs to 13 residues. V lost 3 bases and J 10 bases, leaving 13 bases between the germline ends. The CDR3 loop reads CASSEALAREQFF. In nucleotides, the CDR3 is TGTGCCAGCAGTGAGGCATTAGCGAGGGAGCAGTTCTTC.

The gene calls are TRBV9 and TRBJ2-3, with D perhaps assigned TRBD1 or TRBD2 (5 bases each). The CDR3 sequence is 18 residues long. Germline CDR1 reads SGDLS; CDR2 reads YYNGEE. Trimming left V 1 base short and J 2 bases short, with 20 bases between. The CDR3 is CASSVYGALPPLTDTQYF. CDR3 nucleotides: TGTGCCAGCAGCGTATACGGGGCCCTACCTCCACTCACAGATACGCAGTATTTT.

V usage is TRBV19 and J usage is TRBJ2-1; possibly TRBD1 or TRBD2 for D (5 bases each). The CDR3 runs to 13 residues. Trimming left V 4 bases short and J 14 bases short, with 18 bases between. Germline CDR1 is LNHDA and CDR2 is SQIVND (reference sequence). For the CDR3, the DNA is TGTGCCAGTAGTAACCGGGACCCCCCTGGGGAGTTCTTC. Residues: CASSNRDPPGEFF.